These 32 T cell receptor beta chains were sequenced from one sample in a study of blood T cell repertoires in COVID-19. Data came from immunoSEQ multiplex PCR; TCRdb stores just in-frame clones and leaves some out. The sample consists of over 90,000 clones, 70% to 90% of them appearing once. Input material: peripheral blood. These receptor sequences come from a man at least 80 years old with acute or convalescent COVID-19.

The chain uses TRBV5-1 and TRBJ1-4; D is perhaps TRBD1 (5 bases). Per germline, CDR1 SGHRS and CDR2 YFSETQ. The germline V and J ends were trimmed by 3 bases and 3 bases, with 12 bases remaining between them. The CDR3 runs to 15 residues. CDR3 DNA sequence: TGCGCCAGCAGCTCTACAGGTGTGGCTAATGAAAAACTGTTTTTT. As protein: CASSSTGVANEKLFF. Drawing the rest from reference TRBV5-1 and TRBJ1-4, the complete variable domain is KAGVTQTPRYLIKTRGQQVTLSCSPISGHRSVSWYQQTPGQGLQFLFEYFSETQRNKGNFPGRFSGRQFSNSRSEMNVSTLELGDSALYLCASSSTGVANEKLFFGSGTQLSVL.

This clone was found once. This chain joins TRBV30 and TRBJ2-3, with 8 bases matching TRBD2. CDR1 is GTSNPN, CDR2 SVGIG, per germline (reference sequence). The CDR3 has 14 amino acids. Losses at the gene ends were 0 bases for V and 5 bases for J; bases not matched to a gene: 4. The CDR3 loop is CAWSVSSGRDTQYF. DNA of the CDR3: TGTGCCTGGAGTGTATCAAGCGGGAGAGATACGCAGTATTTT.

The gene calls are TRBV18 and TRBJ2-1; D might be TRBD1 (5 bases). The CDR3 has 13 residues. CDR1 is KGHSH, CDR2 LQKENI, per germline. V was cut by 5 bases and J by 8 bases, with 13 bases left in between. This chain's CDR3 is CASSVGQGDEQFF. CDR3 in DNA: TGTGCCAGCTCAGTTGGTCAGGGTGATGAGCAGTTCTTC.

This clone was seen just once. The chain employs TRBV29-1 and TRBJ2-5; D unresolved. CDR3 length: 11 residues. Deletions cut 7 bases from V and 5 bases from J, with 11 bases between. Germline CDR1 is SQVTM and CDR2 is ANQGSEA. Written as DNA, the CDR3 is TGCAGCGGGAGAGCTGTTGAGACCCAGTACTTC. It encodes CSGRAVETQYF.

The rearrangement uses TRBV21-1 and TRBJ1-5; TRBD1 was called by the table and not checked on the DNA. TRBV21-1 is labeled a pseudogene. The CDR3 totals 19 residues. CDR3 residues: CASSTQPLDSAYSNQPQHF. The CDR3 DNA reads TGTGCCAGCAGCACCCAACCGCTGGACAGTGCGTATAGCAATCAGCCCCAGCATTTT.

This clone was seen more than once but under ten times. This rearrangement joins TRBV12-3 or TRBV12-4 to TRBJ1-1; a weak D match, TRBD1 (6 bases). There are 13 residues in the CDR3. The V and J ends lost 5 bases and 2 bases respectively, with 9 bases between them. CDR3: CASSTGSNTEAFF. Here the CDR3 DNA reads TGTGCCAGCAGTACAGGGAGTAACACTGAAGCTTTCTTT.

The genes are TRBV5-4 and TRBJ2-7; TRBD1 matches at 9 bases. After removal of 4 bases from V and 3 bases from J, the junction contained 5 bases not matched to a gene. Germline V gives CDR1 SGHNT, CDR2 YYREEE (reference sequence). The CDR3 has 14 amino acids. In DNA, the CDR3 is TGTGCCAGCAGCGCCAAGGGACAGGGCTACGAGCAGTACTTC. It codes for CASSAKGQGYEQYF. Based on the CDR3 plus reference TRBV5-4 and TRBJ2-7, the full variable domain is ETGVTQSPTHLIKTRGQQVTLRCSSQSGHNTVSWYQQALGQGPQFIFQYYREEENGRGNFPPRFSGLQFPNYSSELNVNALELDDSALYLCASSAKGQGYEQYFGPGTRLTVT.

V and J are TRBV5-4 and TRBJ2-3; TRBD2 agrees at 11 bases. The ends lost 2 bases at V and 6 bases at J; junction bases unmatched: 14. Germline V gives CDR1 SGHNT, CDR2 YYREEE (reference sequence). This CDR3 contains 18 residues. CDR3 nucleotide sequence: TGTGCCAGCAGCTTAGGACAGGGGAACGGACTAGCGGGTGATACGCAGTATTTT. Protein product: CASSLGQGNGLAGDTQYF.

V gene TRBV19 combines with J gene TRBJ2-4; 16 bases line up with TRBD2. The CDR3 spans 19 residues. Germline lookup yields CDR1 LNHDA and CDR2 SQIVND (reference sequence). Germline trimming cut 6 bases from V and 1 base from J; bases unmatched to any gene: 9. The CDR3 protein is CASSDDGTSGREAKNIQYF. In DNA form, the CDR3 reads TGTGCCAGTAGCGACGACGGGACTAGCGGGAGGGAGGCCAAAAACATTCAGTACTTC.

The J gene is TRBJ2-7, the V gene TRBV7-9, with D maybe TRBD1 (6 bases). The germline V gene encodes CDR1 SEHNR and CDR2 FQNEAQ (reference sequence). The CDR3 extends over 15 amino acids. Trimming pared 1 base from V and 1 base from J, leaving 11 bases between. The CDR3 coding sequence is TGTGCCAGCAGCTTAGTACAGGGCTCTTCCTACGAGCAGTACTTC. Translated: CASSLVQGSSYEQYF.

This sequence joins TRBV7-2 and TRBJ2-1; 9 nucleotides align to TRBD2. The CDR3 runs to 16 residues. V trimming: 5 bases; J trimming: 10 bases; junction bases outside the gene matches: 15. CDR1 and CDR2 (germline): SGHTA, FQGNSA. CDR3 loop: CASSLAGTSFGVEQFF. The CDR3 nucleotides are TGTGCCAGCAGCCTTGCCGGGACTAGCTTCGGTGTGGAGCAGTTCTTC. The whole variable domain, filled in from reference TRBV7-2 and TRBJ2-1, reads GAGVSQSPSNKVTEKGKDVELRCDPISGHTALYWYRQSLGQGLEFLIYFQGNSAPDKSGLPSDRFSAERTGGSVSTLTIQRTQQEDSAVYLCASSLAGTSFGVEQFFGPGTRLTVL.

V is TRBV9 and J is TRBJ2-7; weak D call: TRBD1 (6 bases). With 0 bases removed from V and 1 base from J, the gap between germline ends came to 8 bases. Germline CDR1 reads SGDLS; CDR2 reads YYNGEE. The CDR3 totals 14 residues. The chain's CDR3 is CASSVAQGSYEQYF. CDR3 bases: TGTGCCAGCAGCGTAGCCCAGGGGTCCTACGAGCAGTACTTC.

For this clone: The junction does not match germline at one end; this may be a read error. The CDR3 DNA follows: TGTGCCAGCAGCTTTGGGACAGGGGGCCACTTCTCCTACGAGCAGTGCTTC. This codes for CASSFGTGGHFSYEQCF. The chain is built from TRBV11-2 and TRBJ2-7, with 12 bases identical to TRBD1. Germline V gene data show CDR1 as SGHAT and CDR2 as FQNNGV. This CDR3 region has 17 residues.

The chain couples TRBV6-6 to TRBJ2-7; possible D gene TRBD2, 6 bases. From germline, CDR1 is MNHNY and CDR2 SVGAGI (reference sequence). CDR3 length: 14 residues. V lost 6 bases, J lost 1 base, and 13 bases lay in between. The CDR3 bases are TGTGCCAGCAGCATAAACCGGGGGTCCTACGAGCAGTACTTC. It is translated as CASSINRGSYEQYF.

J is TRBJ1-5 and V is TRBV27, with D perhaps TRBD1 (6 bases). The CDR3 totals 14 residues. The ends were cut back, 5 bases at V and 5 bases at J, with 13 bases in the middle. CDR1 is MNHEY, CDR2 SMNVEV, per germline (reference sequence). CDR3 region: CASSPQGQDQPQHF. The CDR3 DNA follows: TGTGCCAGCAGTCCCCAGGGGCAGGATCAGCCCCAGCATTTT.

The chain joins TRBV5-4 to TRBJ1-1; no clear D gene. CDR1 is SGHNT, CDR2 YYREEE, per germline (reference sequence). V was clipped by 3 bases and J by 0 bases, with 15 bases between them. The CDR3 loop spans 16 amino acids. This chain's CDR3 is CASSSAGRVMNTEAFF. The CDR3 bases are TGTGCCAGCAGCTCGGCGGGTCGGGTCATGAACACTGAAGCTTTCTTT. The full variable domain, completed using reference TRBV5-4 and TRBJ1-1, is ETGVTQSPTHLIKTRGQQVTLRCSSQSGHNTVSWYQQALGQGPQFIFQYYREEENGRGNFPPRFSGLQFPNYSSELNVNALELDDSALYLCASSSAGRVMNTEAFFGQGTRLTVV.

The chain combines TRBV5-1 with TRBJ2-5; 8 bases map to TRBD2. V was pared by 0 bases and J by 4 bases, with 8 bases of the junction left unmatched. This CDR3 is built from 16 residues. In germline, CDR1 is SGHRS, CDR2 YFSETQ. The CDR3 sequence: CASSLEAAGERETQYF. The CDR3 region has the DNA TGCGCCAGCAGCTTGGAGGCAGCGGGAGAGCGAGAGACCCAGTACTTC.

The chain joins TRBV28 to TRBJ1-5; possible D gene TRBD1, 6 bases. The CDR3 extends over 14 amino acids. Germline loops: CDR1 MDHEN, CDR2 SYDVKM. Trimming stripped 4 bases from V and 6 bases from J, with 13 bases between. CDR3 bases: TGTGCCAGCAGTTCAACTACAGGGAGTCAGCCCCAGCATTTT. This gives the protein CASSSTTGSQPQHF.

V usage is TRBV27 and J usage is TRBJ1-5; D perhaps matches TRBD1 (5 bases). The CDR3 is 15 amino acids. V dropped 5 bases and J dropped 0 bases, with 11 bases sitting between them. In germline, CDR1 is MNHEY, CDR2 SMNVEV (reference sequence). In DNA, the CDR3 is TGTGCCAGCAGTATGACAGCGAATAGCAATCAGCCCCAGCATTTT. The encoded protein is CASSMTANSNQPQHF.

Only a few counts were recorded for this clone. CDR3 nucleotide sequence: TGTGCCAGCAGTTCCGACAGGGGGAATTCACCCCTCCACTTT. This gives the protein CASSSDRGNSPLHF. The J gene is TRBJ1-6, the V gene TRBV27; TRBD1 matches at 9 bases. Germline V CDR1 and CDR2: MNHEY, SMNVEV (reference sequence). The CDR3 covers 14 residues. V lost 4 bases, J lost 7 bases, and 2 bases stayed unmatched.

V gene TRBV19 combines with J gene TRBJ2-2; D ambiguous. The V end lost 3 bases, the J end lost 1 base, and 9 bases lay between the germline ends. Per the germline V gene, CDR1 is LNHDA and CDR2 is SQIVND (reference sequence). CDR3 length: 15 amino acids. The CDR3 is CASSIRSRNTGELFF. In DNA, the CDR3 is TGTGCCAGTAGTATTCGAAGCCGGAACACCGGGGAGCTGTTTTTT.

The chain couples TRBV7-2 to TRBJ1-1; TRBD1 is a possible D gene (6 bases). Germline CDR1 and CDR2: SGHTA and FQGNSA. Deletions cut 7 bases from V and 3 bases from J, with 12 bases between. The CDR3 length is 13 residues. CDR3 bases: TGTGCCAGCATCGGCAGGGGAGACACTGAAGCTTTCTTT. Protein sequence: CASIGRGDTEAFF.

The rearrangement links TRBV6-2 or TRBV6-3 to TRBJ2-1; D call uncertain. Germline CDR1 and CDR2: MNHEY and SVGEGT. This CDR3 has 13 amino acids. V shed 6 bases and J shed 3 bases, with 9 bases lying between them. CDR3: CASSARGYNEQFF. Here the CDR3 DNA reads TGTGCCAGCAGCGCCCGAGGCTACAATGAGCAGTTCTTC.

J is TRBJ1-6 and V is TRBV6-5, with TRBD1 identical over 10 bases. Trimming removed 5 bases from V and 10 bases from J; junction bases left unmatched: 5. CDR3 size: 14 residues. Germline V gene lookup returns CDR1 MNHEY and CDR2 SVGAGI. The CDR3 reads CASSTGTGESPLHF. CDR3 in DNA: TGTGCCAGCAGTACCGGGACAGGGGAGTCACCCCTCCACTTT.

This chain connects TRBV29-1 to TRBJ2-1; 8 nucleotides agree with TRBD1. Trimming removed 3 bases from V and 9 bases from J; junction bases left unmatched: 10. This CDR3 is 14 amino acids long. In germline, CDR1 is SQVTM, CDR2 ANQGSEA. CDR3 sequence (DNA): TGCAGCGTTGACCTTGGACAGGGAGTTAGTGAGCAGTTCTTC. Translation gives CSVDLGQGVSEQFF.

J is TRBJ2-2 and V is TRBV29-1, with D perhaps matching TRBD2 (5 bases). Germline V CDR1 and CDR2: SQVTM, ANQGSEA. CDR3 size: 14 residues. V lost 4 bases to trimming and J lost 0 bases, with 9 bases between them. The CDR3 loop reads CSVGASSNTGELFF. The CDR3, as DNA: TGCAGCGTTGGCGCTAGCTCGAACACCGGGGAGCTGTTTTTT.

This sequence joins TRBV6-5 and TRBJ1-1; no definite D call. In germline, CDR1 is MNHEY, CDR2 SVGAGI. The CDR3 consists of 13 residues. V dropped 6 bases and J dropped 8 bases, with 16 bases sitting between them. This CDR3 is CASSLTRTSEAFF. The CDR3 DNA sequence: TGTGCCAGCAGCCTCACTCGGACTTCCGAAGCTTTCTTT.

This sequence joins TRBV5-1 and TRBJ1-3; D possibly corresponds to TRBD1 (6 bases). The germline V and J ends were trimmed by 0 bases and 7 bases, with 8 bases remaining between them. Germline loops: CDR1 SGHRS, CDR2 YFSETQ. The CDR3 spans 13 residues. The CDR3 DNA sequence: TGCGCCAGCAGCTTGGCGGGGGGCAACACCATATATTTT. It yields the protein CASSLAGGNTIYF.

Here the CDR3 DNA reads TGTGCCAGCAGTCGACTCGCGAGTGGGAGCAATCAGCCCCAGCATTTT. As protein: CASSRLASGSNQPQHF. The genes are TRBV2 and TRBJ1-5, with D unresolved. Per the germline V gene, CDR1 is SNHLY and CDR2 is FYNNEI. The CDR3 length is 16 residues. V was trimmed by 5 bases and J by 1 base, leaving 15 bases between them. The variable domain in full, completed from reference TRBV2 and TRBJ1-5, reads EPEVTQTPSHQVTQMGQEVILRCVPISNHLYFYWYRQILGQKVEFLVSFYNNEISEKSEIFDDQFSVERPDGSNFTLKIRSTKLEDSAMYFCASSRLASGSNQPQHFGDGTRLSIL.

The chain combines TRBV5-1 with TRBJ2-5; 13 bases map to TRBD2. The CDR3 is 15 amino acids. Germline-derived CDR1 and CDR2 are SGHRS and YFSETQ. The ends lost 0 bases at V and 5 bases at J; junction bases unmatched: 1. The CDR3 sequence is CASSLEGLAGETQYF. In nucleotides, the CDR3 is TGCGCCAGCAGCTTGGAGGGACTAGCGGGGGAGACCCAGTACTTC.

The chain couples TRBV27 to TRBJ2-1; D might be TRBD2 (5 bases). Germline V gene sequence: CDR1 MNHEY, CDR2 SMNVEV (reference sequence). The CDR3 runs 14 residues. V gave up 4 bases and J gave up 0 bases, with 7 bases separating them. The DNA of the CDR3 is TGTGCCAGCAGTTCCAGCGGCTCCTACAATGAGCAGTTCTTC. Protein sequence: CASSSSGSYNEQFF.

This chain joins TRBV5-6 and TRBJ2-5; D gene uncertain. The V gene's germline CDR1 is SGHDT and CDR2 YYEEEE. Between the trimmed V and J ends, which lost 4 bases and 1 base, there was a span of 8 bases. The CDR3 is 13 amino acids. CDR3 sequence (DNA): TGTGCCAGCAGCCGAGAAACCCAAGAGACCCAGTACTTC. It specifies CASSRETQETQYF.